This T cell receptor (beta chain) was obtained from a study of cytomegalovirus exposure and HLA in healthy donors. Germline V gene lookup returns CDR1 SGHDN and CDR2 FVKESK. The CDR3 has 14 residues. V was pared by 1 base and J by 3 bases, with 7 bases between. Primers: 60 Vbeta forward and 13 Jbeta reverse. Assay: immunoSEQ multiplex PCR; the TCRdb copy retains only in-frame clones and omits some. This sample has 120,000 to 150,000 clones; around 84% occur once, and the top ten carry about 2.6%. Sequenced: PBMCs. The sequence was obtained from a boy between 2 and 10 years old in good health and CMV-seronegative. The chain couples TRBV14 to TRBJ2-4; possible D gene TRBD1, 6 bases. CDR3 DNA sequence: TGTGCCAGCAGCCAAGTAGGGGGCAAAAACATTCAGTACTTC. This codes for CASSQVGGKNIQYF.